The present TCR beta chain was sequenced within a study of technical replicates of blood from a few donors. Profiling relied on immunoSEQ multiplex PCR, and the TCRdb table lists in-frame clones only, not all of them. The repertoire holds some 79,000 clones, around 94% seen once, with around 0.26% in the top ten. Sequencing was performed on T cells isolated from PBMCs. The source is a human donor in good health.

CDR3 nucleotides: TGTGCCAGCAGTGGGGGGACTAGCGGAATTCGCACAGATACGCAGTATTTT. Protein product: CASSGGTSGIRTDTQYF. The chain uses TRBV2 and TRBJ2-3, with 11 positions matching TRBD2. With V trimmed by 4 bases and J by 1 base, 7 bases remained unmatched. There are 17 residues in the CDR3. The germline V gene encodes CDR1 SNHLY and CDR2 FYNNEI. The full variable domain, its missing parts supplied by reference TRBV2 and TRBJ2-3, is EPEVTQTPSHQVTQMGQEVILRCVPISNHLYFYWYRQILGQKVEFLVSFYNNEISEKSEIFDDQFSVERPDGSNFTLKIRSTKLEDSAMYFCASSGGTSGIRTDTQYFGPGTRLTVL.